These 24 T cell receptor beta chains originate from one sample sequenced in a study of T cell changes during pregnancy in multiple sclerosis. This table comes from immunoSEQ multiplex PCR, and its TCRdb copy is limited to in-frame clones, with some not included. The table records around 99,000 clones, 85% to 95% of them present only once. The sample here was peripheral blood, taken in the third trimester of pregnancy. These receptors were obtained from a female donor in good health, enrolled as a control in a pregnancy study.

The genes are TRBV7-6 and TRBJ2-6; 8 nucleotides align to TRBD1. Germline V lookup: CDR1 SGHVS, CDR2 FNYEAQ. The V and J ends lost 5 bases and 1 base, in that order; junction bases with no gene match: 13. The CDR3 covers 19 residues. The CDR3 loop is CASSIRGTGLISGANVLTF. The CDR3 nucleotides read TGTGCCAGCAGCATTAGGGGGACAGGCTTAATATCTGGGGCCAACGTCCTGACTTTC.

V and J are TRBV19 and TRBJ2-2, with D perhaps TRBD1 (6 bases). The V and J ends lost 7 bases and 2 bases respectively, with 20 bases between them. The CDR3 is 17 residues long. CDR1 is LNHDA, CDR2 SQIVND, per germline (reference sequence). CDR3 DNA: TGTGCCAGTATTGCAGGGGCTGCCGCCAAAAACACCGGGGAGCTGTTTTTT. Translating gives CASIAGAAAKNTGELFF.

CDR3 DNA: TGTGCGCCCAGTGAAAGCCTGTCAGATACGCAGTATTTT. As protein: CAPSESLSDTQYF. This chain connects TRBV2 to TRBJ2-3; no firm D call. Germline CDR1 is SNHLY and CDR2 is FYNNEI. The length of the CDR3 is 13 residues.

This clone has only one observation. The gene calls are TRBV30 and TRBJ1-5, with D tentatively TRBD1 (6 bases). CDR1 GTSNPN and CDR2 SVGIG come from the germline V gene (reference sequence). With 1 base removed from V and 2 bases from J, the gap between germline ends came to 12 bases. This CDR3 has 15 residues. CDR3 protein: CAWSAPRQGNQPQHF. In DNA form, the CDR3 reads TGTGCCTGGAGTGCCCCCAGACAGGGCAATCAGCCCCAGCATTTT.

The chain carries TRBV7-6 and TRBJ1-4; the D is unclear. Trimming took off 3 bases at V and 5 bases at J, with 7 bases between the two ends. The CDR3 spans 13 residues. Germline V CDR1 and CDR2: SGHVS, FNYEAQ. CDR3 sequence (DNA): TGTGCCAGCAGCTTCCAGTCGAATGAAAAACTGTTTTTT. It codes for CASSFQSNEKLFF.

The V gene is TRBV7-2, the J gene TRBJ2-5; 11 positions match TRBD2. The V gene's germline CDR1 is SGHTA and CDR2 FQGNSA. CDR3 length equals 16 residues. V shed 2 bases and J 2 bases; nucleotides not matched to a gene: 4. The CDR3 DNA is TGTGCCAGCAGCTTACCTAGCGGGGGGTATCAAGAGACCCAGTACTTC. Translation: CASSLPSGGYQETQYF.

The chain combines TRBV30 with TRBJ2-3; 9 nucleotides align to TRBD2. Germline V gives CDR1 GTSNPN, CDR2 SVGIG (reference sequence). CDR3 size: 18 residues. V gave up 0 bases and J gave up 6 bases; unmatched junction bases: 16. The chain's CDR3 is CAWSVSVGASGVPDTQYF. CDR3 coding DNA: TGTGCCTGGAGTGTATCTGTGGGGGCTAGCGGGGTCCCGGATACGCAGTATTTT.

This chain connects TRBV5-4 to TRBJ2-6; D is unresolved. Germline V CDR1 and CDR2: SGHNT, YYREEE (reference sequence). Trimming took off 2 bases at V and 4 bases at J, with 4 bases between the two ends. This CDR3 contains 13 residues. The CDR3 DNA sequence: TGTGCCAGCAGCTTCTCCGGGGCCAACGTCCTGACTTTC. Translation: CASSFSGANVLTF.

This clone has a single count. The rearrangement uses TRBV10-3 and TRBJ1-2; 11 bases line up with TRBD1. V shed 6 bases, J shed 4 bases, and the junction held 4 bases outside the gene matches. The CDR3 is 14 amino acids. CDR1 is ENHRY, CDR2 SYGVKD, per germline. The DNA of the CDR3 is TGTGCCATCAGCATGGGACAGGGGGTCTATGGCTACACCTTC. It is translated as CAISMGQGVYGYTF.

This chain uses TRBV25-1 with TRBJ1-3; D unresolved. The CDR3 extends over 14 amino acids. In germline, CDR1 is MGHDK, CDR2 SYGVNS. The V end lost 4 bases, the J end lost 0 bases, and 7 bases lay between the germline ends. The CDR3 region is CASSVDFSGNTIYF. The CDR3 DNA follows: TGTGCCAGCAGTGTAGACTTCTCTGGAAACACCATATATTTT.

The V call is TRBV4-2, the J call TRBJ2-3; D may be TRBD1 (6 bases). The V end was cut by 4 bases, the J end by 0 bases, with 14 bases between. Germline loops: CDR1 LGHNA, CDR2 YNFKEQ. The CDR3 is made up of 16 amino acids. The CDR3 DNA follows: TGTGCCAGCAGCCCAGGGGCTAGCCTAAGCACAGATACGCAGTATTTT. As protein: CASSPGASLSTDTQYF.

The CDR3 protein is CASSLLGDEQFF. For the CDR3, the DNA is TGCGCCAGCAGCTTGTTAGGGGATGAGCAGTTCTTC. V gene TRBV5-1 combines with J gene TRBJ2-1, with a tentative D call TRBD1 (5 bases). CDR3 length equals 12 residues. CDR1 is SGHRS, CDR2 YFSETQ, per germline. The germline V and J ends were trimmed by 1 base and 8 bases, with 7 bases remaining between them.

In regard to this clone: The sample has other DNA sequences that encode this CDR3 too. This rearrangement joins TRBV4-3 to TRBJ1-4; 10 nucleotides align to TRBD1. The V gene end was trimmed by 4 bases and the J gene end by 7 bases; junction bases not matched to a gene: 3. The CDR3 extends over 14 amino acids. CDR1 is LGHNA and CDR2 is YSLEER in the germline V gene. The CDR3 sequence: CASSPGQGREKLFF. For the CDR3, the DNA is TGCGCCAGCAGCCCGGGACAGGGGCGTGAAAAACTGTTTTTT.

The CDR3 sequence: CASSSAGTASYEQYF. CDR3 DNA: TGTGCCAGCAGCTCCGCCGGGACAGCGTCCTACGAGCAGTACTTC. The V call is TRBV7-6, the J call TRBJ2-7; 7 bases are shared with TRBD1. This CDR3 contains 15 residues. Germline CDR1 and CDR2: SGHVS and FNYEAQ. V shed 4 bases and J 1 base; nucleotides not matched to a gene: 7.

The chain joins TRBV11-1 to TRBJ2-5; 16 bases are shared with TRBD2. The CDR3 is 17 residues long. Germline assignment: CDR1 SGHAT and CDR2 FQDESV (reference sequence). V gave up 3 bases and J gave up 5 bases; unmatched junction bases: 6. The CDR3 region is CASSFLGLAGGLETQYF. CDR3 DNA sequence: TGTGCCAGCAGCTTCCTGGGACTAGCGGGGGGGCTGGAGACCCAGTACTTC.

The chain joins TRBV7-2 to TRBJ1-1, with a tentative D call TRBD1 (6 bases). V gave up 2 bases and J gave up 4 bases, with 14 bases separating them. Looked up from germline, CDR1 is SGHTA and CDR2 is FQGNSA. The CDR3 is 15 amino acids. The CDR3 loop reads CASSLPTGAATEAFF. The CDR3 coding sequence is TGTGCCAGCAGCTTACCGACAGGTGCTGCCACTGAAGCTTTCTTT. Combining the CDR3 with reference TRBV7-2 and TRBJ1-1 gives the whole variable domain GAGVSQSPSNKVTEKGKDVELRCDPISGHTALYWYRQSLGQGLEFLIYFQGNSAPDKSGLPSDRFSAERTGGSVSTLTIQRTQQEDSAVYLCASSLPTGAATEAFFGQGTRLTVV.

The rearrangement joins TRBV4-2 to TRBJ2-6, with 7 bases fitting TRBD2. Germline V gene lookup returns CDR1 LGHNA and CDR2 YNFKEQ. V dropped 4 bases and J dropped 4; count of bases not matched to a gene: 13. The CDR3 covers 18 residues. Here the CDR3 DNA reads TGTGCCAGCAGCCCTGGGAGGCTGGGAGGGGAAGGGGCCAACGTCCTGACTTTC. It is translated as CASSPGRLGGEGANVLTF.

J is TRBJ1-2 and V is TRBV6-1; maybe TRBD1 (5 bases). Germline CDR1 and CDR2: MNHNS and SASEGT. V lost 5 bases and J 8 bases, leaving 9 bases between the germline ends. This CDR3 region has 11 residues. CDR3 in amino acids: CASSLGQGYTF. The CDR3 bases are TGTGCCAGCAGTTTAGGACAAGGCTACACCTTC.

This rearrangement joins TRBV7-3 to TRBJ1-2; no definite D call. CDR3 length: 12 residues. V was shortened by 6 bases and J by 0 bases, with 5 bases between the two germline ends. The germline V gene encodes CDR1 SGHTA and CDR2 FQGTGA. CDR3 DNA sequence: TGTGCCAGCAGGGAGACTAACTATGGCTACACCTTC. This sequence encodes CASRETNYGYTF.

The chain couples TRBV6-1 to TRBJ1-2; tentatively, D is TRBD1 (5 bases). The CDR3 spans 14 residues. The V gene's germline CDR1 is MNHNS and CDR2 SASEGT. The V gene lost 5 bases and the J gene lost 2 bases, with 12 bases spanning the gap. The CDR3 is CASSLRTRNYGYTF. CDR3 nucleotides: TGTGCCAGCAGTCTTCGGACACGCAACTATGGCTACACCTTC.

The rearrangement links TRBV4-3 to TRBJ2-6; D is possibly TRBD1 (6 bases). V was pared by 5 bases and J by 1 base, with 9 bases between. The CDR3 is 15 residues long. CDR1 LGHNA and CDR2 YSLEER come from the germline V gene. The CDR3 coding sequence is TGCGCCAGCAGCTTTGGGACATCTGGGGCCAACGTCCTGACTTTC. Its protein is CASSFGTSGANVLTF.

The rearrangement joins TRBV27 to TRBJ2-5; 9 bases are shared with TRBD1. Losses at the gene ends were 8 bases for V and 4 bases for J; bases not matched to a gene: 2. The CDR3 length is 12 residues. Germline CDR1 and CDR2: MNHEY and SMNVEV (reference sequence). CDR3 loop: CASLGQGETQYF. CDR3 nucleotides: TGTGCCAGCTTGGGACAGGGAGAGACCCAGTACTTC.

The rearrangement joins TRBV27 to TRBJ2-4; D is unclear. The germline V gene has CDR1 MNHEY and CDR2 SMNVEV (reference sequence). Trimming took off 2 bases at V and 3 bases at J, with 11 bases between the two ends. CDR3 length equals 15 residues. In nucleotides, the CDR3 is TGTGCCAGCAGTTTAATGGCGGCGAGCAAAAACATTCAGTACTTC. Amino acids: CASSLMAASKNIQYF.

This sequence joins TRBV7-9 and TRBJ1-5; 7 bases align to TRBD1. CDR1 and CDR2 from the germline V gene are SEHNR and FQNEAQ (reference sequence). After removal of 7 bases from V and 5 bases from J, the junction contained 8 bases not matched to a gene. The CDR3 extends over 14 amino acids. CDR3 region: CASNRQGLDQPQHF. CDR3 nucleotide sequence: TGTGCCAGCAACCGACAGGGCCTTGATCAGCCCCAGCATTTT.